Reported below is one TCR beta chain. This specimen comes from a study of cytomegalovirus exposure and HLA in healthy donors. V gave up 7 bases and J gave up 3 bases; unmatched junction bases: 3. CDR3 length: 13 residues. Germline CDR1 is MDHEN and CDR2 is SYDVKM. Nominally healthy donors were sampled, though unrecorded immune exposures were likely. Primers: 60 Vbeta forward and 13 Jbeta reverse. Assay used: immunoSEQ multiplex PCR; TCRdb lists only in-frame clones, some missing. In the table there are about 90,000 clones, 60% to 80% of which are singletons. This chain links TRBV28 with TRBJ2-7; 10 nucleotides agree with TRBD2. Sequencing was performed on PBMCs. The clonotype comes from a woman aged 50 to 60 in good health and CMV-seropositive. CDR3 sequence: CASKLAGVYEQYF. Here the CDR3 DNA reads TGTGCCAGCAAGCTAGCGGGAGTCTACGAGCAGTACTTC.